This T cell receptor (beta chain) is drawn from a study of blood T cell repertoires in COVID-19. Study information: PBMCs, B-cell-depleted T cells, or T cells were the source of the cDNA or gDNA that made up the material.

The table lists this clone with a count of one. CDR1 LNHDA and CDR2 SQIVND come from the germline V gene (reference sequence). The CDR3 has 13 residues. V shed 1 base and J shed 5 bases, with 8 bases lying between them. Per the authors' pipeline: Nucleated cell number was recorded as an estimate derived from reference gene primer amplification. The assay was immunoSEQ multiplex PCR, and TCRdb's table has in-frame clones only and misses some. That table is the source of V, J and clone size, and D and trimming were worked out from the DNA. The data hold approximately 470,000 clones, with 87% observed a single time. All enrollees were roughly 18 to 89 years old and from about 25 US areas. Cohort 3 recovered donors had two negative PCRs, clearance, or symptom resolution.

The clonotype originates from a woman aged 18 to 35 who had recovered from COVID-19. The sequenced sample was PBMCs or T cells enriched from blood (not recorded which). This sequence joins TRBV19 and TRBJ2-5, with D unclear. The CDR3 bases are TGTGCCAGTAGTATAGGGCGGCCGGAGACCCAGTACTTC. This codes for CASSIGRPETQYF.